This T cell receptor beta chain was found in a study of OX40 agonist ivuxolimab in advanced cancers. Study as a whole: Dose-escalation patients' cancers were hepatocellular carcinoma, melanoma, renal cell or head and neck cancer.

In this sample, this clone turned up a few times. Its antigen is still unknown. Study results and caveats: Those patients achieving a partial response at 0.1-3.0 mg/kg showed among the lowest clonal expansion.

Profiling relied on immunoSEQ multiplex PCR, and the TCRdb table lists in-frame clones only, not all of them. The table lists 60,000 to 75,000 clones, about four fifths of them singletons. The clonotype comes from an adult with an advanced solid tumor such as melanoma, head and neck, liver or kidney cancer. The sample was CD4+ or CD8+ T cells sorted from blood, taken in a trial of the OX40 agonist ivuxolimab.

CDR3 in DNA: TGTGCCAGCTCACGGAGGACAGGCCAATACAATGAGCAGTTCTTC. It codes for CASSRRTGQYNEQFF. The chain has TRBV18 and TRBJ2-1; 7 positions agree with TRBD1. The CDR3 is made up of 15 amino acids. Germline V lookup: CDR1 KGHSH, CDR2 LQKENI. After removal of 4 bases from V and 4 bases from J, the junction contained 7 bases not matched to a gene.